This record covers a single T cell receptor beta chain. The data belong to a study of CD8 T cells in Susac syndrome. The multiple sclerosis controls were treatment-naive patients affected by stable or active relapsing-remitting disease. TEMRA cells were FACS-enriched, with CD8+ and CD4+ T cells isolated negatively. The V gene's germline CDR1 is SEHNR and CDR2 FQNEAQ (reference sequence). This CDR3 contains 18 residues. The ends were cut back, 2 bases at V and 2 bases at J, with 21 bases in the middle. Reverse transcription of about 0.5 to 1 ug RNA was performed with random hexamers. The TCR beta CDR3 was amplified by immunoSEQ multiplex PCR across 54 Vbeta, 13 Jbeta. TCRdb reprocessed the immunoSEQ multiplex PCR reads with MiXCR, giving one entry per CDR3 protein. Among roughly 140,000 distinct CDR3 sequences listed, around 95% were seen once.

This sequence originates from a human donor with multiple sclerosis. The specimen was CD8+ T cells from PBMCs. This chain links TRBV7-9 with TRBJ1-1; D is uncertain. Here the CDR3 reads CASSLISSGHQINTEAFF. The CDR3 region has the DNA TGTGCCAGCAGCTTAATCTCTTCAGGCCACCAAATTAACACTGAAGCTTTCTTT.